The 22 T cell receptor beta chains below all came from one sample that was sequenced in a study of T cells after yellow fever vaccination. TCRdb recomputed calls from the 5' RACE reads with MiXCR, one row per CDR3 protein. The sample shows about 57,000 distinct CDR3 sequences, roughly 7.4% of them seen only once. The starting material was CD8+ T cells sorted from PBMCs, obtained 15 days after the yellow fever booster vaccination. The source is a man younger than 45 who received the YFV17D yellow fever vaccine.

Regarding this clonotype: A much larger clone differs from this one at a single base, so this may be a read error. This chain uses TRBV10-1 with TRBJ2-1, with D possibly being TRBD2 (6 bases). CDR3 length equals 15 residues. Germline V CDR1 and CDR2: WNHNN, SYGVQD (reference sequence). CDR3: CASSFSGSSYDEQFF. CDR3 DNA sequence: TGCGCCAGCAGTTTTAGCGGATCTTCCTACGATGAGCAGTTCTTC.

This clonotype was seen at least ten times. The chain joins TRBV3-1 to TRBJ1-5; 8 bases align to TRBD1. Unmatched junction bases numbered 1, after V lost 0 bases and J lost 6 bases. This CDR3 region has 14 residues. In germline, CDR1 is LGHDT, CDR2 YNNKEL (reference sequence). This CDR3 is CASSQEQGVQPQHF. The CDR3, as DNA: TGTGCCAGCAGCCAAGAACAGGGGGTTCAGCCCCAGCATTTT.

This clonotype came up many times. The chain links TRBV7-6 to TRBJ2-1; TRBD2 aligns across 7 bases. The junction had 11 bases not matched to a gene; V was cut back by 5 bases and J by 7 bases. The CDR3 loop spans 15 amino acids. Germline V CDR1 and CDR2: SGHVS, FNYEAQ. The CDR3 DNA follows: TGTGCCAGCAGCCCAAGCGGGACCTACTTGAATGAGCAGTTCTTC. This sequence encodes CASSPSGTYLNEQFF.

There are many counts of this clonotype. The V gene is TRBV27, the J gene TRBJ2-1; no clear D. The length of the CDR3 is 13 residues. Trimming left V 6 bases short and J 7 bases short, with 13 bases between. In germline, CDR1 is MNHEY, CDR2 SMNVEV (reference sequence). The CDR3 region has the DNA TGTGCCAGCAGCCCAAGGTCACGGAATGAGCAGTTCTTC. It encodes CASSPRSRNEQFF.

At least ten counts were recorded for this clonotype. The CDR3 sequence is CASTSEGGLVEQFF. In DNA form, the CDR3 reads TGTGCCAGCACCTCGGAAGGAGGACTAGTTGAGCAGTTCTTC. This chain links TRBV6-5 with TRBJ2-1; 7 bases align to TRBD2. V trimming: 7 bases; J trimming: 9 bases; junction bases outside the gene matches: 12. Germline V gene lookup returns CDR1 MNHEY and CDR2 SVGAGI. The CDR3 runs to 14 residues.

This clonotype was seen at least ten times. V is TRBV20-1 and J is TRBJ2-7; D perhaps matches TRBD2 (5 bases). Trimming removed 4 bases from V and 3 bases from J, with 16 bases in between. The CDR3 is 14 residues long. Germline V lookup: CDR1 DFQATT, CDR2 SNEGSKA (reference sequence). The DNA of the CDR3 is TGCAGTGCTAATGACCGGAGACTAATCTACGAGCAGTACTTC. Translating gives CSANDRRLIYEQYF.

The sample holds many counts of this clonotype. V is TRBV6-2 or TRBV6-3 and J is TRBJ1-5, with D hard to call. Germline V gene sequence: CDR1 MNHEY, CDR2 SVGEGT. V shed 6 bases and J shed 1 base, with 4 bases lying between them. The CDR3 sequence is 12 residues long. In DNA form, the CDR3 reads TGTGCCAGCAGCGGGAGCAATCAGCCCCAGCATTTT. It encodes CASSGSNQPQHF.

This clonotype came up many times. The chain's CDR3 is CASSRGLAGDRLTDTQYF. CDR3 DNA: TGCGCCAGCAGCCGGGGACTAGCGGGGGACCGTTTGACAGATACGCAGTATTTT. The V call is TRBV5-1, the J call TRBJ2-3, with TRBD2 matching over 14 bases. V lost 4 bases, J lost 3 bases, and 10 bases stayed unmatched. Germline CDR1 and CDR2: SGHRS and YFSETQ. The CDR3 is made up of 18 amino acids.

At least ten counts were recorded for this clonotype. The V call is TRBV7-9, the J call TRBJ2-3, with D unresolved. Germline CDR1 is SEHNR and CDR2 is FQNEAQ (reference sequence). Deletions cut 5 bases from V and 3 bases from J, with 15 bases between. CDR3 length equals 15 residues. CDR3 residues: CASSPNTAPTDTQYF. CDR3 nucleotide sequence: TGTGCCAGCAGCCCCAATACAGCTCCGACAGATACGCAGTATTTT.

The chain combines TRBV20-1 with TRBJ2-7, with D perhaps matching TRBD1 or TRBD2 (5 bases each). Germline CDR1 is DFQATT and CDR2 is SNEGSKA (reference sequence). V lost 3 bases and J lost 0, with 12 bases in between. This CDR3 region has 14 residues. The CDR3 DNA is TGCAGTGCTAGCCCCGGGGCGAACTCCTACGAGCAGTACTTC. It encodes CSASPGANSYEQYF.

Ten or more counts support this clonotype. The chain uses TRBV2 and TRBJ1-1, with D perhaps TRBD1 (6 bases). Germline CDR1 SNHLY, CDR2 FYNNEI. This CDR3 has 14 residues. V was pared by 6 bases and J by 0 bases, with 11 bases between. The CDR3 protein is CASRPRGLNTEAFF. The CDR3 nucleotides are TGTGCCAGCAGGCCCAGGGGTTTGAACACTGAAGCTTTCTTT. The full variable domain, with the rest looked up from reference TRBV2 and TRBJ1-1, is EPEVTQTPSHQVTQMGQEVILRCVPISNHLYFYWYRQILGQKVEFLVSFYNNEISEKSEIFDDQFSVERPDGSNFTLKIRSTKLEDSAMYFCASRPRGLNTEAFFGQGTRLTVV.

This clonotype was detected many times. The chain couples TRBV11-2 to TRBJ2-3; the D is unclear. The CDR3 is made up of 15 amino acids. Germline CDR1 SGHAT, CDR2 FQNNGV. The ends were cut back, 6 bases at V and 2 bases at J, with 15 bases in the middle. The CDR3 is CASSPGATHTDTQYF. CDR3 nucleotides: TGTGCCAGCAGTCCGGGCGCTACACACACAGATACGCAGTATTTT.

The rearrangement links TRBV9 to TRBJ2-1; D possibly corresponds to TRBD2 (6 bases). CDR3 length: 16 amino acids. Germline CDR1 and CDR2: SGDLS and YYNGEE. The V and J ends lost 2 bases and 3 bases respectively, with 15 bases between them. CDR3: CASSVGGSRNYNEQFF. CDR3 nucleotides: TGTGCCAGCAGCGTTGGGGGGAGCCGGAACTACAATGAGCAGTTCTTC.

This clonotype was recorded many times. V usage is TRBV28 and J usage is TRBJ1-3, with unresolved D. V was pared by 5 bases and J by 4 bases, with 9 bases between. Germline V lookup: CDR1 MDHEN, CDR2 SYDVKM. CDR3 size: 13 residues. CDR3 in DNA: TGTGCCAGCAGTCAGAATTACGGAAACACCATATATTTT. It codes for CASSQNYGNTIYF.

This clonotype was recorded many times. The J gene is TRBJ2-1, the V gene TRBV11-3, with a weak D call TRBD2 (6 bases). The V gene's germline CDR1 is SGHNT and CDR2 YENEEA. Deletions cut 3 bases from V and 9 bases from J, with 6 bases between. The CDR3 is 11 residues long. CDR3 nucleotide sequence: TGTGCCAGCAGCTTCGGGGGTGAGCAGTTCTTC. This encodes CASSFGGEQFF.

This clonotype appeared many times. The V and J genes are TRBV29-1 and TRBJ2-7; perhaps D is TRBD1 or TRBD2 (5 bases each). V was cut by 4 bases and J by 6 bases, with 16 bases left in between. The germline V gene encodes CDR1 SQVTM and CDR2 ANQGSEA. The CDR3 runs to 13 residues. The CDR3 spells CSVVGPNGGEQYF. The CDR3, as DNA: TGCAGCGTTGTCGGTCCTAATGGGGGCGAGCAGTACTTC.

A few counts support this clonotype. This chain uses TRBV27 with TRBJ1-1; 8 nucleotides align to TRBD1. CDR1 is MNHEY, CDR2 SMNVEV, per germline (reference sequence). There are 14 residues in the CDR3. V shed 3 bases, J shed 6 bases, and the junction held 6 bases outside the gene matches. The CDR3 DNA is TGTGCCAGCAGTTTCGGGACAGGAGAAGCTGAAGCTTTCTTT. It is translated as CASSFGTGEAEAFF.

Remarks on this clonotype: A clone one base away is much larger, so this may be a read error. The V and J genes are TRBV3-1 and TRBJ2-7; D perhaps matches TRBD1 (6 bases). The CDR3 is 16 amino acids. CDR1 LGHDT and CDR2 YNNKEL come from the germline V gene (reference sequence). CDR3 in DNA: TGTGCCACCAGCCCTAGCAGGGGCCGGGTCTCCTACGAGCAGTACTTC. As protein: CATSPSRGRVSYEQYF.

This clonotype occurred many times. This CDR3 is CASSLVVTLNNEQFF. CDR3 sequence (DNA): TGTGCCAGCAGCTTAGTGGTGACCCTCAACAATGAGCAGTTCTTC. V and J are TRBV7-9 and TRBJ2-1; no definite D call. This CDR3 comprises 15 residues. With 1 base removed from V and 5 bases from J, the gap between germline ends came to 12 bases. The germline V gene encodes CDR1 SEHNR and CDR2 FQNEAQ (reference sequence).

The J gene is TRBJ2-3, the V gene TRBV5-4; TRBD2 matches at 13 bases. The CDR3 runs to 13 residues. Germline CDR1 reads SGHNT; CDR2 reads YYREEE (reference sequence). Germline trimming cut 10 bases from V and 6 bases from J; bases unmatched to any gene: 5. DNA for the CDR3: TGTGCCGGTTGGACTAGCGGGAGTGATACGCAGTATTTT. It yields the protein CAGWTSGSDTQYF.

The chain has TRBV19 and TRBJ2-1; 10 positions agree with TRBD2. Germline loops: CDR1 LNHDA, CDR2 SQIVND (reference sequence). The CDR3 covers 15 residues. J lost 6 bases, V lost 5 bases, and 7 bases had no gene match. Here the CDR3 reads CASSLAGVSGNEQFF. Here the CDR3 DNA reads TGTGCCAGTAGTCTAGCGGGAGTATCAGGCAATGAGCAGTTCTTC.

This clonotype appeared many times. The gene calls are TRBV15 and TRBJ1-1, with 10 bases fitting TRBD1. V shed 0 bases, J shed 3 bases, and the junction held 7 bases outside the gene matches. This CDR3 has 17 amino acids. Germline-derived CDR1 and CDR2 are LNHNV and YYDKDF (reference sequence). The CDR3 reads CATSRDPPGQGYTEAFF. CDR3 DNA: TGTGCCACCAGCAGAGATCCGCCGGGACAGGGGTACACTGAAGCTTTCTTT.